The TCR beta chain described here comes from a study of blood T cell repertoires in COVID-19. Looking at the study overall: Donors in the United States, Italy and Spain gave samples during acute or convalescent COVID-19. The cDNA or gDNA used as material had been derived from T cells, B-cell-depleted T cells, or PBMCs.

In the original processing: Amplification of reference gene primers provided the estimated nucleated cell counts. Sequenced by immunoSEQ multiplex PCR; TCRdb stores in-frame clones only, minus some. The DNA gave D and trimming, while V, J and clone size come from that table. This repertoire shows some 98,000 clones, 65% to 90% found once; its top ten account for roughly a tenth. The sequenced sample was peripheral blood. This sequence originates from a man between 65 and 79 years old with active or convalescent COVID-19.

For the CDR3, the DNA is TGTGCCAGCAGCTTGAGGACTTCTTCTGATACGCAGTATTTT. This codes for CASSLRTSSDTQYF. This chain links TRBV5-4 with TRBJ2-3, with D maybe TRBD2 (5 bases). V shed 1 base and J shed 6 bases, with 12 bases lying between them. The germline V gene encodes CDR1 SGHNT and CDR2 YYREEE (reference sequence). This CDR3 has 14 residues.